Below, one T cell receptor beta chain is given with its context. The data stem from a study of CXCR3-negative and CXCR3-positive naive CD8 T cells. The authors made the TRB cDNA libraries by 5' RACE using UMI labels. For each CDR3 protein, TCRdb gives one entry from its re-call of the 5' RACE reads, without DNA. With 75,000 to 100,000 distinct CDR3 sequences in the sample, the ten largest clones hold approximately 1.4%. The CDR3 runs to 14 residues. Germline CDR1 reads SGHTA; CDR2 reads FQGTGA. The sequencing sample was made of naive CXCR3- CD8+ T cells from blood. The subset denotes: CD45RO-CCR7+CD27+CD95- naive CD8+ T cells lacking CXCR3 (TNR3-). The TCR was taken from a human donor in good health. Some clones in this sample may be carry-over from other donors' samples. The rearrangement joins TRBV7-3 to TRBJ2-3; TCRdb selects TRBD2, and the lack of DNA leaves this call unchecked. The CDR3 sequence: CASSPGLAGDTQYF.